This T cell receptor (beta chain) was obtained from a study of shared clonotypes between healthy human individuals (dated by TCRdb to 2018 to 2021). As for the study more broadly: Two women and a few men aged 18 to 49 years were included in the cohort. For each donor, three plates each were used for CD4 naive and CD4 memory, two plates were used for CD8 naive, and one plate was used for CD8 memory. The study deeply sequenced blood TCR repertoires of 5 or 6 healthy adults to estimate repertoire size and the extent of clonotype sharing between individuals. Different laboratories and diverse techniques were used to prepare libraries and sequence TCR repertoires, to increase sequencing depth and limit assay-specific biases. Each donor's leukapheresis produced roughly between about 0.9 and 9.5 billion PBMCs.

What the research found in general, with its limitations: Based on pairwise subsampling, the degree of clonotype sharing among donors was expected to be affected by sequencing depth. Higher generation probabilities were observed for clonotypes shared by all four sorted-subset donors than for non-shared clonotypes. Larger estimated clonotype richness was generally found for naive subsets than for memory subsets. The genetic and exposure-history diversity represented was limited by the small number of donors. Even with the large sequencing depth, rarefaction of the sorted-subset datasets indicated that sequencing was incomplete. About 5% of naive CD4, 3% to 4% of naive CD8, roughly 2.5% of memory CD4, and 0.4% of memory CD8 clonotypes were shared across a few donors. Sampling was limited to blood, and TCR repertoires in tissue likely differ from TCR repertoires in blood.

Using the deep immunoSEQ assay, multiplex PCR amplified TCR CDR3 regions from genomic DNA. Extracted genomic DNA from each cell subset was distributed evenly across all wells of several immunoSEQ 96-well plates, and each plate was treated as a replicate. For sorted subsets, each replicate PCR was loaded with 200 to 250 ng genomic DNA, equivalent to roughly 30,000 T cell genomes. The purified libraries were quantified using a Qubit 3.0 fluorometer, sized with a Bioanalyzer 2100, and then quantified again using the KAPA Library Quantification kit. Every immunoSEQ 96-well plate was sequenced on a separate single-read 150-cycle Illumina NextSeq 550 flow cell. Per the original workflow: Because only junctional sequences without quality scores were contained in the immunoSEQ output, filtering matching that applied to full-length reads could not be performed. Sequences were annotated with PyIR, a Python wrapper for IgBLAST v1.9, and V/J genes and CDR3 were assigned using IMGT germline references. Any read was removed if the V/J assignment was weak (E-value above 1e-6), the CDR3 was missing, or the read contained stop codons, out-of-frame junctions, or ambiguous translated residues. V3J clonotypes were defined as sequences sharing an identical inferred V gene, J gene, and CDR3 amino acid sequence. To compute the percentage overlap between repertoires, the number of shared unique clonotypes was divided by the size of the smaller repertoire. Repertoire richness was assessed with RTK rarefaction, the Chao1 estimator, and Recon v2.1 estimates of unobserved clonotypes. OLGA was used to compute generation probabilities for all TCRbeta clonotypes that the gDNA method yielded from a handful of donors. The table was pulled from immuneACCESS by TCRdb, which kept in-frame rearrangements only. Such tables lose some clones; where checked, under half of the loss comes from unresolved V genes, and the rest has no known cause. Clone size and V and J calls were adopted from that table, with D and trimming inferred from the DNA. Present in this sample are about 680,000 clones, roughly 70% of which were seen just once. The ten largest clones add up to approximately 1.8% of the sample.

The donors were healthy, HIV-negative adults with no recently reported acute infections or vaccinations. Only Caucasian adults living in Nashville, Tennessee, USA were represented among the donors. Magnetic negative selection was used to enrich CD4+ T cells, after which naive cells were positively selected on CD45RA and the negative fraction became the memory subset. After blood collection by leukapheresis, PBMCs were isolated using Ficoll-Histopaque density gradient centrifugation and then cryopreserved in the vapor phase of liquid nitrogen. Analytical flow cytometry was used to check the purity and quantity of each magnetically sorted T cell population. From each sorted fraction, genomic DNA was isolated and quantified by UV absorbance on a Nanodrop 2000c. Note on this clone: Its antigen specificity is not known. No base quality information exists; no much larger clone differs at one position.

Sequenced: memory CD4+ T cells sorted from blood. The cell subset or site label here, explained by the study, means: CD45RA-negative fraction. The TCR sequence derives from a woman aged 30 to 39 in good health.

CDR3 reads: CASSLRGQGAQKLFF. The nucleotides are TGTGCCAGCAGCTTGCGCGGACAGGGGGCGCAGAAACTGTTTTTT. Recombination connected TRBV5-6 to TRBJ1-4; 11 of the junction bases match TRBD1. Trimmed from V: 1 base; trimmed from J: 11 bases; junction bases lacking a gene match: 7. CDR1 and CDR2, per the germline V gene, are SGHDT and YYEEEE. The CDR3 holds 15 amino acids from the cysteine to the phenylalanine. The read is trimmed to its CDR3 DNA, 45 bases read in frame from base 1. The CDR3 plus the reference TRBV5-6 and TRBJ1-4 genes for the other parts give the full variable domain: DAGVTQSPTHLIKTRGQQVTLRCSPKSGHDTVSWYQQALGQGPQFIFQYYEEEERQRGNFPDRFSGHQFPNYSSELNVNALLLGDSALYLCASSLRGQGAQKLFFGSGTQLSVL.